A selection of T cell receptor beta chains follows, all from one sample in a study of blood T cell repertoires in COVID-19. Produced via immunoSEQ multiplex PCR; TCRdb's table is partial and in-frame only. The sample records tens of thousands of clones, about 83% being singletons. The sample comprised peripheral blood. These receptors all come from a human donor with active COVID-19. The donor label of this sample is uncertain. CDR3s include the opening cysteine and the closing phenylalanine or tryptophan. A D gene is named only where the DNA matches it firmly. A row's size may be missing; if present it is once, few, many or a size class.

d_call | clone_size | j_call | v_call | cdr3_aa | cdr3_nt
NA | NA | TRBJ1-2 | TRBV21-1 | CASSRRQPHNYGYTF | TGTGCCAGCAGCCGGCGACAGCCGCACAACTATGGCTACACCTTC
NA | NA | TRBJ2-5 | TRBV4-3 | CASSQGHRGGETQYF | TGCGCCAGCAGCCAAGGACACCGAGGAGGGGAGACCCAGTACTTC
NA | NA | TRBJ2-7 | TRBV7-8 | CASSPSLGRSYEQYF | TGTGCCAGCAGCCCCTCGTTGGGGCGATCCTACGAGCAGTACTTC
NA | NA | TRBJ1-4 | TRBV24-1 | CATSDQSRKLFF | TGTGCCACCAGTGATCAGTCCAGAAAACTGTTTTTT
TRBD1 | NA | TRBJ1-1 | TRBV2 | CASKMGQGFPVEAEAFF | TGTGCCAGCAAAATGGGACAGGGTTTCCCTGTTGAAGCTGAAGCTTTCTTT
TRBD1 | NA | TRBJ2-7 | TRBV24-1 | CATSASGDRQYF | TGTGCCACCAGCGCCTCAGGGGACAGGCAGTACTTC
NA | NA | TRBJ2-1 | TRBV3-1/TRBV3-2 | CASSQALASDIYNEQFF | TGTGCCAGCAGCCAAGCCCTGGCTAGCGATATCTACAATGAGCAGTTCTTC
NA | NA | TRBJ2-7 | TRBV6-6 | CASSYNSRSEQYF | TGTGCCAGCAGTTACAACTCCCGGAGCGAGCAGTACTTC
TRBD2 | NA | TRBJ2-1 | TRBV5-1 | CASSPQGSGSNEQFF | TGCGCCAGCAGCCCCCAAGGTAGCGGGAGCAATGAGCAGTTCTTC
TRBD1 | NA | TRBJ2-3 | TRBV12-3/TRBV12-4 | CASSLGQDAQYF | TGTGCCAGCAGTCTCGGACAGGACGCGCAGTATTTT
NA | NA | TRBJ1-1 | TRBV5-1 | CASSLDSSNTEAFF | TGCGCCAGCAGCTTGGACAGCTCGAACACTGAAGCTTTCTTT
TRBD2 | NA | TRBJ2-3 | TRBV6-4 | CASSDLAGDPDTQYF | TGTGCCAGCAGTGACCTAGCGGGAGATCCAGATACGCAGTATTTT
TRBD1 | NA | TRBJ1-1 | TRBV11-3 | CASSLVADRAFLDTEAFF | TGTGCCAGCAGCTTAGTTGCGGACAGGGCCTTTTTGGACACTGAAGCTTTCTTT
TRBD1 | few | TRBJ1-5 | TRBV29-1 | CSVGDRDNQPQHF | TGCAGCGTTGGCGACAGGGATAATCAGCCCCAGCATTTT
NA | once | TRBJ2-3 | TRBV3-1/TRBV3-2 | CASSQHPPRADTQYF | TGTGCCAGCAGCCAACACCCCCCCAGGGCAGATACGCAGTATTTT
NA | NA | TRBJ2-3 | TRBV15 | CATSRGTSSTDTQYF | TGTGCCACCAGCAGGGGGACTTCCTCCACAGATACGCAGTATTTT
NA | NA | TRBJ2-3 | TRBV7-3 | CASSLTRVDTQYF | TGTGCCAGCAGCTTAACCCGGGTAGATACGCAGTATTTT
NA | NA | TRBJ1-2 | TRBV10-3 | CAISDMEDYGYTF | TGTGCCATCAGTGATATGGAGGACTATGGCTACACCTTC
NA | NA | TRBJ1-5 | TRBV7-2 | CASSQKVGGNQPQHF | TGTGCCAGCAGCCAAAAAGTGGGGGGGAATCAGCCCCAGCATTTT
NA | NA | TRBJ2-7 | TRBV7-8 | CASSSFLRGQYF | TGTGCCAGCAGCTCTTTTCTGCGGGGGCAGTACTTC
NA | NA | TRBJ1-2 | TRBV5-1 | CASSSGVGYTF | TGCGCCAGCAGCTCAGGGGTTGGCTACACCTTC
NA | NA | TRBJ2-7 | TRBV2 | CASSGAGLPSYEQYF | TGTGCCAGCAGTGGCGCAGGCCTCCCCTCCTACGAGCAGTACTTC
NA | NA | TRBJ1-1 | TRBV7-9 | CASHLKGGTEAFF | TGTGCCAGCCATCTTAAAGGGGGCACTGAAGCTTTCTTT
NA | NA | TRBJ1-6 | TRBV9 | CASSVGQTNSPLHF | TGTGCCAGCAGCGTAGGACAGACCAATTCACCCCTCCACTTT
NA | NA | TRBJ2-7 | TRBV6-2/TRBV6-3 | CASSSTGYPNEQYF | TGTGCCAGCAGTTCAACAGGGTATCCCAACGAGCAGTACTTC
TRBD1 | once | TRBJ1-2 | TRBV28 | CASTGDSSNYGYTF | TGTGCCAGCACCGGGGACAGTTCTAACTATGGCTACACCTTC
NA | NA | TRBJ2-1 | TRBV29-1 | CSVQQNEQFF | TGCAGCGTCCAACAGAATGAGCAGTTCTTC
NA | NA | TRBJ2-2 | TRBV6-4 | CASSALADDTGELFF | TGTGCCAGCAGCGCCCTCGCGGATGACACCGGGGAGCTGTTTTTT
NA | NA | TRBJ2-2 | TRBV5-4 | CASSPLSPQHTGELFF | TGTGCCAGCAGCCCTTTGAGCCCACAGCACACCGGGGAGCTGTTTTTT
TRBD2 | NA | TRBJ2-1 | TRBV14 | CASSPAGGPFEQFF | TGTGCCAGCAGCCCGGCGGGAGGGCCCTTCGAGCAGTTCTTC
TRBD1 | NA | TRBJ2-2 | TRBV2 | CASSEASGGSGELFF | TGTGCCAGCAGTGAAGCGTCAGGGGGCTCGGGGGAGCTGTTTTTT